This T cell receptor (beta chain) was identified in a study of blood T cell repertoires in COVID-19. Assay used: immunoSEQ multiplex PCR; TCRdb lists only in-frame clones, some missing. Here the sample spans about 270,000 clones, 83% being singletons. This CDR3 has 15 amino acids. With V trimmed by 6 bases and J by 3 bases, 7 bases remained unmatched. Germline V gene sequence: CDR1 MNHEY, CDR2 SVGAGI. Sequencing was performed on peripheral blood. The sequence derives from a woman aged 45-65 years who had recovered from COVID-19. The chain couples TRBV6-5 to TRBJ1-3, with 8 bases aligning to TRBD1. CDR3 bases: TGTGCCAGCAGCCCCCGGGACAGGATTGGAAACACCATATATTTT. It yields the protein CASSPRDRIGNTIYF.